This TCR beta chain was sequenced during a study of control samples from healthy donors and cancer patients. V lost 1 base, J lost 0 bases, and 16 bases lay in between. The V gene's germline CDR1 is MRHNA and CDR2 SNTAGT. The CDR3 is 18 amino acids. This clone was recorded only once. Method: immunoSEQ multiplex PCR; TCRdb's copy keeps in-frame clones and lacks some. The sample has 100,000 to 150,000 clones; around 87% are singletons. The genes are TRBV6-4 and TRBJ1-3; D not resolved. The receptor's source is a man aged 35 to 55 in good health. The sequencing sample was made of blood. The CDR3, as DNA: TGTGCCAGCAGTGACTTTGGGCAGAACCCAAGCTCTGGAAACACCATATATTTT. Its translation: CASSDFGQNPSSGNTIYF.